Listed here are 17 T cell receptor delta chains from one sample, sequenced in a study of γδ T cells in repeated Plasmodium falciparum infection. Gammadelta T cells were flow-sorted from PBMC into Vgamma9/Vdelta2+ and Vdelta2-negative populations for bulk analysis. TCRdb redid the clone calls on the multiplex PCR reads with CATT. The sample lists tens of thousands of delta-chain clones; almost 1.5% were seen once. The specimen sequenced was gamma-delta T cells from blood. The origin of the receptors is a pool of human donors (malaria-infected and uninfected, not separated).

In regard to this clone: TCRdb records a much larger clone's protein for this DNA, with a difference at residue 7 that likely arises from a read error; the protein given is the translation of the DNA. The gene calls are TRDV1 and TRDJ1; 11 bases are a match to TRDD3. TCRdb records no J gene; here it was assigned by comparing the DNA to germline. The CDR3 sequence is 25 residues long. V shed 3 bases and J 0 bases; nucleotides not matched to a gene: 30. Looked up from germline, CDR1 is TSWWSYY and CDR2 is QGS. The CDR3 DNA reads TGTGCTCTTGGGGATTCCGTTTCTTCCTACGTACGTACTGGGGGATATGGCCCATACACCGATAAACTCATCTTT. Protein: CALGDSVSSYVRTGGYGPYTDKLIF.

This clone was observed a few times. This sequence joins TRDV1 and TRDJ1; D call uncertain. CDR1 TSWWSYY and CDR2 QGS come from the germline V gene. Trimming pared 4 bases from V and 1 base from J, leaving 13 bases between. The CDR3 loop spans 15 amino acids. The CDR3 protein is CALGVPGLSTDKLIF. The CDR3 DNA reads TGTGCTCTTGGGGTGCCGGGACTTTCCACCGATAAACTCATCTTT.

A few counts support this clone. TCRdb has a much larger clone's protein, which differs at residue 17 from the translation of this DNA, likely because of a read error; what is shown is the protein translated from the DNA. Additional DNA sequences in this sample encode the identical CDR3. The chain links TRDV1 to TRDJ1; TRDD3 aligns across 9 bases. The CDR3 has 19 amino acids. The germline V gene has CDR1 TSWWSYY and CDR2 QGS. In DNA form, the CDR3 reads TGTGCTCTTGGGGAAGAGGGCCCAACTCGGGGATACGGGACCGATAAACCCATCTTT. It is translated as CALGEEGPTRGYGTDKPIF.

About this clone itself: With a much larger clone just one base away, this may be a read error. Additional DNA sequences in this sample encode the identical CDR3. CDR3 nucleotides: TGTGCTCTTGGGGAACGTATGTCCTACTGGGGGATACTGTATCGTCTCGATAAGCTCATCTTT. Its protein product is CALGERMSYWGILYRLDKLIF. The chain has TRDV1 and TRDJ1, with 12 bases fitting TRDD3. This CDR3 is 21 amino acids long. CDR1 is TSWWSYY and CDR2 is QGS in the germline V gene.

This clone was recorded many times. It differs at one base from a far larger clone, so likely a read error. The same CDR3 is also encoded by other DNA sequences in this sample. The chain carries TRDV1 and TRDJ1; 9 bases align to TRDD3. The germline gives CDR1 TSWWSYY, CDR2 QGS. This CDR3 region has 22 residues. CDR3 amino acids: CALGEPMGHPTGGRLYTDKLIF. As DNA, the CDR3 is TGTGCTCTTGGAGAACCTATGGGCCATCCTACTGGGGGACGTCTGTACACCGATAAACTCATCTTT.

About this clone: This likely stems from a read error, as it lies one base from a far larger clone. Other nucleotide sequences in the sample specify the same CDR3. The chain carries TRDV2 and TRDJ1; D is perhaps TRDD3 (6 bases). Matching the DNA to germline supplied the J gene, which TCRdb does not give. The germline V gene encodes CDR1 GEAIGNYY and CDR2 EKD. The CDR3 extends over 19 amino acids. CDR3 sequence reads: CACDTKGLGRNRGADKLIF. The CDR3, as DNA: TGTGCCTGCGACACCAAAGGCCTGGGGCGCAACCGGGGTGCCGATAAACTCATCTTT.

On this clone: The translation of this DNA and the TCRdb protein of a much larger clone differ at residue 11, probably owing to a read error; the protein shown here is translated from the DNA. V is TRDV1 and J is TRDJ1; 8 nucleotides line up with TRDD3. TCRdb carries no J gene annotation; the J gene was assigned here by matching the DNA with germline. Trimming took 5 bases from V and 10 from J; bases not matched to a gene: 21. The germline CDR1 and CDR2 sequences are TSWWSYY and QGS. CDR3 size: 17 residues. CDR3 protein: CALGPDHVGDARGGLIF. The CDR3 DNA sequence: TGTGCTCTTGGGCCGGATCACGTGGGGGATGCTCGGGGGGGACTCATCTTT.

At least ten counts were recorded for this clone. This DNA's translation differs at residue 16 from TCRdb's protein, which comes from a much larger clone; a read error is likely, and the protein shown is translated from the DNA. The J gene is TRDJ1, the V gene TRDV2, with D possibly being TRDD3 (6 bases). Here the J gene was assigned by germline matching of the DNA, as TCRdb has none. This CDR3 spans 19 amino acids. Germline CDR1 GEAIGNYY, CDR2 EKD. The CDR3 loop is CACDTLRGGHPFEPDELIF. For the CDR3, the DNA is TGTGCCTGTGACACATTGCGTGGGGGTCACCCTTTCGAGCCCGATGAACTCATCTTT.

Details on this clone: A read error is likely here: a far larger clone is one base away. At the DNA level, this CDR3 is encoded by other sequences in the same sample as well. The CDR3 sequence: CACDTVEEDTDKLIF. The CDR3 DNA reads as TGTGCCTGTGACACCGTAGAGGAGGATACCGATAAACTCATCTTT. J is TRDJ1 and V is TRDV2; D is uncertain. CDR1 GEAIGNYY and CDR2 EKD come from the germline V gene. The CDR3 has 15 amino acids. V was pared by 0 bases and J by 2 bases, with 12 bases between.

Only a few counts were recorded for this clone. This sequence is one base from a far larger clone and is likely a read error. The sample contains more than one DNA sequence encoding this CDR3. V and J are TRDV2 and TRDJ1; D gene unclear. TCRdb gives no J gene; it was assigned here by matching the DNA to germline. This CDR3 contains 15 residues. Germline V CDR1 and CDR2: GEAIGNYY, EKD. The CDR3 protein is CACDAVGSDTDKLIF. CDR3 in DNA: TGTGCCTGTGACGCGGTTGGATCCGACACCGACAAACTCATCTTT.

This clone has only a few counts. TCRdb lists the protein of a much larger clone for this DNA, which differs at residue 13, so this is likely a read error; the protein given here is translated from the DNA itself. As DNA, the CDR3 is TGTGCCTGTGACACCGATGGGGATACCTCCTGGGACGCCCGACAGATGTTTTTC. It specifies CACDTDGDTSWDARQMFF. The gene calls are TRDV2 and TRDJ3; 8 bases match TRDD3. In the absence of a J gene in TCRdb, the DNA was matched to germline to assign it here. Looked up from germline, CDR1 is GEAIGNYY and CDR2 is EKD. CDR3 length: 18 residues.

This clone has more than one count but fewer than ten. The protein that TCRdb holds for this DNA derives from a much larger clone and differs from the translated DNA at residue 11, which likely indicates a read error; the protein shown here is translated from the DNA. V is TRDV1 and J is TRDJ1; D might be TRDD3 (6 bases). As TCRdb names no J gene, one was assigned here on the basis of a DNA match to germline. Trimming removed 2 bases at V and 0 bases at J, with 28 bases between. Germline loops: CDR1 TSWWSYY, CDR2 QGS. CDR3 length: 21 residues. CDR3 protein: CALGESTHNLEWGENTDKLIF. The CDR3 DNA reads TGTGCTCTTGGGGAATCTACACACAACCTTGAGTGGGGGGAGAACACCGATAAACTCATCTTT.

The table lists this clone with a few counts. TCRdb pairs this DNA with a much larger clone's protein that differs at residue 9, likely a read error; the protein shown was translated from the DNA. V and J are TRDV2 and TRDJ1; a weak D match, TRDD3 (5 bases). The CDR3 has 18 amino acids. Per the germline V gene, CDR1 is GEAIGNYY and CDR2 is EKD. The ends were cut back, 2 bases at V and 0 bases at J, with 21 bases in the middle. The CDR3 DNA reads as TGTGCCTGTGACATAATACGTACTGAGGTCCCGTACACCGATAAACTCATCTTT. It encodes CACDIIRTEVPYTDKLIF.

In its sample, this clone was seen many times. In nucleotides, the CDR3 is TGTGCTCTTGGGGAACCCGTGGGGGGATACACCGATAAACTCATCTTT. Translating it yields CALGEPVGGYTDKLIF. V is TRDV1 and J is TRDJ1; 7 nucleotides line up with TRDD3. V trimming: 1 base; J trimming: 0 bases; junction bases outside the gene matches: 5. The CDR3 has 16 amino acids. From germline, CDR1 is TSWWSYY and CDR2 QGS.

This clone was counted many times. The chain uses TRDV1 and TRDJ1, with TRDD3 matching 11 bases. Germline V CDR1 and CDR2: TSWWSYY, QGS. There are 29 residues in the CDR3. V lost 7 bases, J lost 0 bases, and 46 bases stayed unmatched. CDR3 sequence reads: CALEPSFNDVREAGFRWTLGDTYTDKLIF. In nucleotides, the CDR3 is TGTGCTCTTGAACCTTCGTTTAATGATGTTCGGGAGGCTGGCTTTCGGTGGACTCTGGGGGATACCTACACCGATAAACTCATCTTT.

This clone was seen a handful of times. The chain has TRDV1 and TRDJ1; 10 bases fit TRDD3. V gave up 6 bases and J gave up 0 bases; unmatched junction bases: 40. The germline V gene encodes CDR1 TSWWSYY and CDR2 QGS. The CDR3 contains 27 residues. The CDR3 region has the DNA TGTGCTCTTGGAGATGGACCGGCCTTCCTATTCACTGGGGGATTTCGGCATTCCGAAACGTACACCGATAAACTCATCTTT. As protein: CALGDGPAFLFTGGFRHSETYTDKLIF.

By sample share, this clone is medium-sized (0.01 to 0.1%). The sample carries other DNA sequences with the same CDR3. The chain couples TRDV1 to TRDJ1; 9 bases line up with TRDD3. J lost 4 bases, V lost 1 base, and 13 bases had no gene match. The CDR3 contains 18 residues. Germline CDR1 TSWWSYY, CDR2 QGS. In DNA, the CDR3 is TGTGCTCTTGGGGAACAACACCTCGAACTGGGGGAGCTCGATAAACTCATCTTT. This encodes CALGEQHLELGELDKLIF.